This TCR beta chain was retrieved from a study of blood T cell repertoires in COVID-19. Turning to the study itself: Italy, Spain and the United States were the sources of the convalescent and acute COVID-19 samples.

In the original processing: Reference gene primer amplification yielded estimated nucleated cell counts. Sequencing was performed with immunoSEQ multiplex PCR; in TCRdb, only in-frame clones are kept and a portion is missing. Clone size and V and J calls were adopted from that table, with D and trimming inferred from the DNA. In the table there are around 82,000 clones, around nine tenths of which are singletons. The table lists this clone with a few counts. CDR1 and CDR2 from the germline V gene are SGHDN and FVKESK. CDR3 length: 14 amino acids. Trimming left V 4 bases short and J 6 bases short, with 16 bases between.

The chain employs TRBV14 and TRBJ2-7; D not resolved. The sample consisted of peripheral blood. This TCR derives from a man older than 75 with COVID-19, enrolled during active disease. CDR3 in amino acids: CASSLTRPEVEQYF. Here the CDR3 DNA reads TGTGCCAGCAGCCTCACCAGGCCTGAAGTCGAGCAGTACTTC.